The rows below give T cell receptor beta chains drawn from one sample of a study of cytomegalovirus exposure and HLA in healthy donors. Generated by immunoSEQ multiplex PCR, the TCRdb table keeps only in-frame clones and is missing some. Of fewer than 200,000 clones in the sample, approximately 80% were seen once. The material sequenced was PBMCs. The receptors here all came from a woman between 50 and 59 years old in good health and CMV-seronegative. Both conserved end residues are trimmed from each CDR3. Fields, in order: J gene, D gene, clone size, V gene, CDR3 protein. The D gene is left open where the match is weak. Clone size is stated in some rows and not others, as once, few, many or a class when expanded.

J gene: TRBJ2-2; D gene: TRBD2; clone size: .; V gene: TRBV19; CDR3 protein: ASSIGLAANTGELF
J gene: TRBJ2-5; D gene: TRBD2; clone size: .; V gene: TRBV4-1; CDR3 protein: ASSQGSGLAGSGLETQY
J gene: TRBJ2-7; D gene: TRBD2; clone size: .; V gene: TRBV28; CDR3 protein: ASSSSGTSLPHEQY
J gene: TRBJ1-5; D gene: .; clone size: .; V gene: TRBV10-2; CDR3 protein: ASSVRGRDQPQH
J gene: TRBJ2-3; D gene: .; clone size: .; V gene: TRBV27; CDR3 protein: ASRRGGDTQY
J gene: TRBJ2-7; D gene: .; clone size: .; V gene: TRBV28; CDR3 protein: ASSLGLEGSYEQY
J gene: TRBJ1-5; D gene: .; clone size: .; V gene: TRBV5-4; CDR3 protein: ASSLGGDSNQPQH
J gene: TRBJ2-1; D gene: .; clone size: .; V gene: TRBV19; CDR3 protein: ASSIAEANEQF
J gene: TRBJ2-1; D gene: TRBD2; clone size: once; V gene: TRBV4-3; CDR3 protein: ASSQGAGEFDEQF
J gene: TRBJ2-3; D gene: TRBD2; clone size: .; V gene: TRBV4-2; CDR3 protein: ASSAAGGLDTQY
J gene: TRBJ1-1; D gene: .; clone size: .; V gene: TRBV5-1; CDR3 protein: ASSLTPITEAF
J gene: TRBJ1-4; D gene: TRBD1; clone size: .; V gene: TRBV27; CDR3 protein: ASSLSAGGNNEKLF
J gene: .; D gene: TRBD2; clone size: .; V gene: TRBV27; CDR3 protein: ASSLAGNAYEQY
J gene: TRBJ2-1; D gene: TRBD2; clone size: .; V gene: TRBV19; CDR3 protein: ASSTSGSYNEQF
J gene: TRBJ2-3; D gene: TRBD2; clone size: .; V gene: TRBV28; CDR3 protein: ASSLVSGVY
J gene: TRBJ2-5; D gene: .; clone size: .; V gene: TRBV4-1; CDR3 protein: ASSLGLIETQY
J gene: TRBJ2-7; D gene: .; clone size: .; V gene: TRBV11-3; CDR3 protein: ASSLFTTSAEKY
J gene: TRBJ1-2; D gene: .; clone size: .; V gene: TRBV19; CDR3 protein: ATRLVSSGYT
J gene: TRBJ1-5; D gene: .; clone size: .; V gene: TRBV4-3; CDR3 protein: ASSQDGGRAQPQH
J gene: TRBJ1-1; D gene: .; clone size: few; V gene: TRBV5-1; CDR3 protein: ASSWGGFRGGTEAF
J gene: TRBJ2-1; D gene: TRBD1; clone size: .; V gene: TRBV4-1; CDR3 protein: ASRRDRGMDEQF
J gene: TRBJ2-5; D gene: .; clone size: .; V gene: TRBV27; CDR3 protein: ASSVTGLDETQY
J gene: TRBJ1-5; D gene: TRBD1; clone size: .; V gene: TRBV15; CDR3 protein: ATSKTGGRQPQH
J gene: TRBJ2-1; D gene: .; clone size: .; V gene: TRBV19; CDR3 protein: ASSIGAQGSYNEQF
J gene: TRBJ2-2; D gene: TRBD1; clone size: .; V gene: TRBV15; CDR3 protein: ATSSRQGDTGELF
J gene: TRBJ2-7; D gene: TRBD2; clone size: .; V gene: TRBV30; CDR3 protein: AWSGGREEYEQY
J gene: TRBJ2-2; D gene: TRBD1; clone size: few; V gene: TRBV4-3; CDR3 protein: ASSQGRGLWAGELF
J gene: TRBJ2-5; D gene: .; clone size: .; V gene: TRBV6-5; CDR3 protein: ASRTTGDSETQY
J gene: TRBJ2-1; D gene: .; clone size: once; V gene: TRBV19; CDR3 protein: ASRRANTPAYNEQF
J gene: TRBJ2-2; D gene: .; clone size: few; V gene: TRBV5-8; CDR3 protein: ASSSGTPTRTGELF
J gene: TRBJ1-5; D gene: TRBD1; clone size: .; V gene: TRBV5-5; CDR3 protein: ASSLMTGGNQPQH
J gene: .; D gene: .; clone size: .; V gene: TRBV7-2; CDR3 protein: ASGRAGLGYEQY
J gene: TRBJ1-4; D gene: TRBD1; clone size: .; V gene: TRBV4-1; CDR3 protein: ASSRQRTGEFATNEKLF
J gene: TRBJ2-7; D gene: TRBD1; clone size: .; V gene: TRBV11-2; CDR3 protein: ASSPGPGTDSYEQY
J gene: TRBJ2-1; D gene: TRBD2; clone size: .; V gene: TRBV14; CDR3 protein: ASSPLVSERGPEQF
J gene: TRBJ1-1; D gene: TRBD1; clone size: few; V gene: TRBV4-3; CDR3 protein: ASSQDRDTEAF
J gene: TRBJ1-5; D gene: .; clone size: .; V gene: TRBV19; CDR3 protein: ASSKAASRGNQPQH
J gene: TRBJ2-2; D gene: .; clone size: .; V gene: TRBV7-9; CDR3 protein: ASGPVVYGELF
J gene: TRBJ2-7; D gene: TRBD2; clone size: .; V gene: TRBV4-2; CDR3 protein: ASSQEGSGSSYEQY
J gene: TRBJ2-7; D gene: .; clone size: .; V gene: TRBV7-8; CDR3 protein: ASSLGDSLSYEQY
J gene: TRBJ1-5; D gene: TRBD1; clone size: .; V gene: TRBV28; CDR3 protein: ATYPPGGGQPQH
J gene: TRBJ2-3; D gene: .; clone size: .; V gene: TRBV7-3; CDR3 protein: ASSSASAFRDTQY
J gene: TRBJ2-1; D gene: .; clone size: .; V gene: TRBV7-2; CDR3 protein: ASSLGRGSYNEQF
J gene: TRBJ1-2; D gene: .; clone size: .; V gene: TRBV28; CDR3 protein: ASSFGQNYGYT
J gene: TRBJ1-2; D gene: .; clone size: once; V gene: TRBV5-6; CDR3 protein: ASTQPGKLNYGYT
J gene: TRBJ2-5; D gene: TRBD2; clone size: .; V gene: TRBV7-8; CDR3 protein: ASSLGGGETQY
J gene: TRBJ1-5; D gene: TRBD1; clone size: .; V gene: TRBV28; CDR3 protein: ASSQWAGTVNQPQH
J gene: TRBJ2-5; D gene: TRBD2; clone size: .; V gene: TRBV7-8; CDR3 protein: ASSQRGLAGIQETQY